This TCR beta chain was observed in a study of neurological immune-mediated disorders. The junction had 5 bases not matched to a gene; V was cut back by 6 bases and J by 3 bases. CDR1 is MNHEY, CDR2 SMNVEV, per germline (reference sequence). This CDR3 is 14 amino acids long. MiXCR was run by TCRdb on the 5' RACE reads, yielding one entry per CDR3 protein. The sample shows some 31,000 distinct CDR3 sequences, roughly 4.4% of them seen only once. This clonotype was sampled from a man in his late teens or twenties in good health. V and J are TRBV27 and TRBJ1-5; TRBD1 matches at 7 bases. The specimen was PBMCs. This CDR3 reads CASRTTGNNQPQHF. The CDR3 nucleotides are TGTGCCAGCAGGACGACAGGGAACAATCAGCCCCAGCATTTT.